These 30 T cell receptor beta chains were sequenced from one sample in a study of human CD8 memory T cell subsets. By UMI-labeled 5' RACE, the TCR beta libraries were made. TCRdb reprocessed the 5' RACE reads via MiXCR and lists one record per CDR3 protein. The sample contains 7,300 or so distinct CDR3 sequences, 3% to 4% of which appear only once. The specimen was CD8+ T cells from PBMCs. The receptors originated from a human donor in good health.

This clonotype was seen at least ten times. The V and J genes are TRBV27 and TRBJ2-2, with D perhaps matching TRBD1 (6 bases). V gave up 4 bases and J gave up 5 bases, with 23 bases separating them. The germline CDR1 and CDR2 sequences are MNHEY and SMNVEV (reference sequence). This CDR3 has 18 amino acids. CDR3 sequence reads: CASSSFVIRVQGTGELFF. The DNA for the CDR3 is TGTGCCAGCAGTTCATTCGTCATAAGGGTACAGGGAACCGGGGAGCTGTTTTTT.

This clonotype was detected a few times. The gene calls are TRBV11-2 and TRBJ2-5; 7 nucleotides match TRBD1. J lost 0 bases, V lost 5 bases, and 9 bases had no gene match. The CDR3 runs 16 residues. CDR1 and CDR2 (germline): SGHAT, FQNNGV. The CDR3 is CASSETGTAYQETQYF. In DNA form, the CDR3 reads TGTGCCAGCAGCGAAACGGGGACAGCCTACCAAGAGACCCAGTACTTC.

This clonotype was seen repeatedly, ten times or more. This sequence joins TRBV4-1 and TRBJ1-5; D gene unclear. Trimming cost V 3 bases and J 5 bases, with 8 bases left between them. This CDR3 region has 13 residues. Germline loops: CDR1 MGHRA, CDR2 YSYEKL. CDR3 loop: CASSQAFHQPQHF. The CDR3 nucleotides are TGCGCCAGCAGCCAGGCTTTCCATCAGCCCCAGCATTTT.

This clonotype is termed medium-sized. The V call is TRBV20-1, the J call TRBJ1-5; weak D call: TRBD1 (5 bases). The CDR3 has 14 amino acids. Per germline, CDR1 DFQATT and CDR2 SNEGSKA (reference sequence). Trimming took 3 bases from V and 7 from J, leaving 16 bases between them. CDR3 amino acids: CSASSGRSGQPQHF. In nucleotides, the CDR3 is TGCAGTGCTAGTTCGGGCAGGTCAGGGCAGCCCCAGCATTTT.

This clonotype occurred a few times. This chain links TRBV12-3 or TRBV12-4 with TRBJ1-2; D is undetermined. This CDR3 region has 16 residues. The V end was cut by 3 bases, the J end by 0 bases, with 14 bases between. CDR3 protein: CASSFLKAPSNYGYTF. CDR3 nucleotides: TGTGCCAGCAGTTTTTTGAAAGCACCCTCTAACTATGGCTACACCTTC.

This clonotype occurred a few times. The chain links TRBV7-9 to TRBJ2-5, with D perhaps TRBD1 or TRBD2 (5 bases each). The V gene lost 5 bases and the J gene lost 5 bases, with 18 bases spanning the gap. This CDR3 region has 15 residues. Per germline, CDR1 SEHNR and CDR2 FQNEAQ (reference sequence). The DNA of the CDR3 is TGTGCCAGCAGCGCTCCGGGACCAGCGGTTGAGACCCAGTACTTC. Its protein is CASSAPGPAVETQYF.

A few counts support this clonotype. The CDR3 DNA is TGTGCCAGCAGCCAAGCCTCCGTAGCGGGGGGTGAGACAGATACGCAGTATTTT. It specifies CASSQASVAGGETDTQYF. The rearrangement joins TRBV3-1 to TRBJ2-3; 10 nucleotides match TRBD2. The CDR3 is made up of 18 amino acids. Germline V gene lookup returns CDR1 LGHDT and CDR2 YNNKEL (reference sequence). The ends lost 1 base at V and 3 bases at J; junction bases unmatched: 10.

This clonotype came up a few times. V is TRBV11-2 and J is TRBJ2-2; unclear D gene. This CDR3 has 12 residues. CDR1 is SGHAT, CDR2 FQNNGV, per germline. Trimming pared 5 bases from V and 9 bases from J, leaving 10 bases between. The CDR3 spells CASSRIQWELFF. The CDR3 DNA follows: TGTGCCAGCAGCCGAATTCAATGGGAGCTGTTTTTT.

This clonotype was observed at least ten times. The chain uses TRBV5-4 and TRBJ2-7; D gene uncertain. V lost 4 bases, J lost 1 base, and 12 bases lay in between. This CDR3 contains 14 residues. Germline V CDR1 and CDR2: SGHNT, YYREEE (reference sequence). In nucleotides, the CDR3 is TGTGCCAGCAGCCCCGACGGTACTTCCTACGAGCAGTACTTC. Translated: CASSPDGTSYEQYF.

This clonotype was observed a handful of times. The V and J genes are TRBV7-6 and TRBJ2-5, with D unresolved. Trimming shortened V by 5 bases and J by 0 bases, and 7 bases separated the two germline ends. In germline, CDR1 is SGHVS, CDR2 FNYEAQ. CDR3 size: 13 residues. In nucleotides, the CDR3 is TGTGCCAGCAGCCCGAGCCACCAAGAGACCCAGTACTTC. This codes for CASSPSHQETQYF.

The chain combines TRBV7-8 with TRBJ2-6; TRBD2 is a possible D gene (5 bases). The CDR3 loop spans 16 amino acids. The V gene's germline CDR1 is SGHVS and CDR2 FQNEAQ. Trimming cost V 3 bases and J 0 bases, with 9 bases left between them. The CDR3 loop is CASSLFRGSGANVLTF. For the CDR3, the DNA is TGTGCCAGCAGCTTGTTTCGGGGCTCTGGGGCCAACGTCCTGACTTTC.

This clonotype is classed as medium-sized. The CDR3 is CSAKWADSTDTQYF. The CDR3 region has the DNA TGCAGTGCTAAATGGGCCGACAGCACAGATACGCAGTATTTT. The rearrangement joins TRBV20-1 to TRBJ2-3; D is unclear. Germline CDR1 is DFQATT and CDR2 is SNEGSKA (reference sequence). The CDR3 covers 14 residues. Deletions cut 4 bases from V and 0 bases from J, with 11 bases between.

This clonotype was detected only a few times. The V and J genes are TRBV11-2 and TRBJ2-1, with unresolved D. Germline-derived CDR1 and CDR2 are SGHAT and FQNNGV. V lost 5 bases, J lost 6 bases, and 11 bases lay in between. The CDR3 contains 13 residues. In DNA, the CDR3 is TGTGCCAGCAGCCAGGACGGCTTCAATGAGCAGTTCTTC. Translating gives CASSQDGFNEQFF.

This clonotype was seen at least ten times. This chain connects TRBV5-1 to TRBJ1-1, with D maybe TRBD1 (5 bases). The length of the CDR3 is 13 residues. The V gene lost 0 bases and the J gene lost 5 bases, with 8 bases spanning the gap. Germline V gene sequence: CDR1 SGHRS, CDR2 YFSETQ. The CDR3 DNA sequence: TGCGCCAGCAGCTTGGATAGGGGTACTGAAGCTTTCTTT. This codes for CASSLDRGTEAFF.

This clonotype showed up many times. CDR3 sequence: CASSDLAGGDTQYF. CDR3 in DNA: TGTGCCAGCAGTGACCTAGCGGGAGGGGATACGCAGTATTTT. The V and J genes are TRBV6-4 and TRBJ2-3; 12 positions agree with TRBD2. CDR3 size: 14 residues. V was pared by 2 bases and J by 6 bases, with 0 bases of the junction left unmatched. The germline gives CDR1 MRHNA, CDR2 SNTAGT.

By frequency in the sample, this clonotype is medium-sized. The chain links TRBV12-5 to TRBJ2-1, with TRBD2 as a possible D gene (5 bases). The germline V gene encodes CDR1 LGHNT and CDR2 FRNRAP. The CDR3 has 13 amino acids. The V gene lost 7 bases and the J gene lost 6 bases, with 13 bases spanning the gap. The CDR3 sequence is CASAHEAGNEQFF. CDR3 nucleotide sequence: TGTGCTAGTGCCCACGAGGCGGGCAATGAGCAGTTCTTC.

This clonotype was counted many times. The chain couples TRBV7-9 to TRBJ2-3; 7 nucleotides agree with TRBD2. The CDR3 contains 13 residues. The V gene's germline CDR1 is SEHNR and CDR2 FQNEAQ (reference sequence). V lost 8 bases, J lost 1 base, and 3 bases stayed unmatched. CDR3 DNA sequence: TGTGCCAGCGCTAGCGGACGCACAGATACGCAGTATTTT. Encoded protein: CASASGRTDTQYF.

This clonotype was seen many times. The CDR3 here is CASSFGAEQYF. Here the CDR3 DNA reads TGTGCCAGCAGCTTTGGAGCGGAGCAGTACTTC. The gene calls are TRBV7-9 and TRBJ2-7, with D unclear. The V end lost 3 bases, the J end lost 7 bases, and 7 bases lay between the germline ends. Germline V CDR1 and CDR2: SEHNR, FQNEAQ (reference sequence). The CDR3 is 11 amino acids.

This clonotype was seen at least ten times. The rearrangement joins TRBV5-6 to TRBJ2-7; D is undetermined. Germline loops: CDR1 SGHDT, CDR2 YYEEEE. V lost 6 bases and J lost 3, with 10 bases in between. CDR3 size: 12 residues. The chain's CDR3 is CASTLGDYEQYF. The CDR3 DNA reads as TGTGCCAGCACCCTTGGCGACTACGAGCAGTACTTC.

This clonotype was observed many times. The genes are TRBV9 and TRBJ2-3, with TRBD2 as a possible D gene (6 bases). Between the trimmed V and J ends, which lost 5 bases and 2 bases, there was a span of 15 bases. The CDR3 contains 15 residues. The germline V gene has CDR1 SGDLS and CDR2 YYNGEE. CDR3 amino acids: CASRVRDSTTDTQYF. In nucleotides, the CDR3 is TGTGCCAGCAGAGTCCGGGACTCGACCACAGATACGCAGTATTTT.

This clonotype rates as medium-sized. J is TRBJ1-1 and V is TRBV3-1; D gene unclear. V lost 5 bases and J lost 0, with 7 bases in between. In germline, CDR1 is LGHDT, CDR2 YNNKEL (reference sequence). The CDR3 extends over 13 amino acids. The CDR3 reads CASSTRLNTEAFF. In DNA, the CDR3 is TGTGCCAGCAGCACCAGATTGAACACTGAAGCTTTCTTT.

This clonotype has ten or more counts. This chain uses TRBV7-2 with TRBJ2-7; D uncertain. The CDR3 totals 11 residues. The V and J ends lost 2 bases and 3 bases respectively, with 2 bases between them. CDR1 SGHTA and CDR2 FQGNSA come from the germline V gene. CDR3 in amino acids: CASSLLYEQYF. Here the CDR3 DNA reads TGTGCCAGCAGCTTACTCTACGAGCAGTACTTC.

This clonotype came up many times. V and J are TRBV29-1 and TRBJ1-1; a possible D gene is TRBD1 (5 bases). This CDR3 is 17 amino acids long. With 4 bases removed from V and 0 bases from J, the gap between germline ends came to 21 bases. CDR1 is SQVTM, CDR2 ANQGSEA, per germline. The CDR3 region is CSVGGGLSVQMNTEAFF. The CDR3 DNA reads TGCAGCGTTGGTGGGGGACTCTCAGTCCAGATGAACACTGAAGCTTTCTTT. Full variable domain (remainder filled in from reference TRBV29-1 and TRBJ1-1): SAVISQKPSRDICQRGTSLTIQCQVDSQVTMMFWYRQQPGQSLTLIATANQGSEATYESGFVIDKFPISRPNLTFSTLTVSNMSPEDSSIYLCSVGGGLSVQMNTEAFFGQGTRLTVV.

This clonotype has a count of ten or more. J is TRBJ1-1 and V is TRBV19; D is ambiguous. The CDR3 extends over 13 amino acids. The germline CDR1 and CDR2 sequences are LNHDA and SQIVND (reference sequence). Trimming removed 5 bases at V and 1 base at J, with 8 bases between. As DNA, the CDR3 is TGTGCCAGTAGTTTATCGGGGAACACTGAAGCTTTCTTT. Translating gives CASSLSGNTEAFF.

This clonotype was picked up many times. DNA for the CDR3: TGTGCCAGTTGGACGGACACGGGGAACTATGGCTACACCTTC. Translated: CASWTDTGNYGYTF. This sequence joins TRBV19 and TRBJ1-2; TRBD1 is a possible D gene (5 bases). Germline V gene data show CDR1 as LNHDA and CDR2 as SQIVND (reference sequence). Between the trimmed V and J ends, which lost 8 bases and 2 bases, there was a span of 15 bases. The CDR3 sequence is 14 residues long. Supplemented by reference TRBV19 and TRBJ1-2, the full variable domain reads DGGITQSPKYLFRKEGQNVTLSCEQNLNHDAMYWYRQDPGQGLRLIYYSQIVNDFQKGDIAEGYSVSREKKESFPLTVTSAQKNPTAFYLCASWTDTGNYGYTFGSGTRLTVV.

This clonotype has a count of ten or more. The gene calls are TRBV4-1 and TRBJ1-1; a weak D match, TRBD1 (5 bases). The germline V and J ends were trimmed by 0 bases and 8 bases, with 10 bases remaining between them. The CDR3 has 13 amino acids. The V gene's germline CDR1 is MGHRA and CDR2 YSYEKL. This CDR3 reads CASSQEWGREAFF. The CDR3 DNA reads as TGCGCCAGCAGCCAAGAGTGGGGACGGGAAGCTTTCTTT.

The CDR3 is CASSLLQMNTEAFF. CDR3 sequence (DNA): TGTGCCAGCAGCTTACTACAGATGAACACTGAAGCTTTCTTT. The chain employs TRBV7-6 and TRBJ1-1, with D hard to call. The CDR3 loop spans 14 amino acids. Trimming shortened V by 2 bases and J by 0 bases, and 7 bases separated the two germline ends. Germline values: CDR1 SGHVS, CDR2 FNYEAQ.

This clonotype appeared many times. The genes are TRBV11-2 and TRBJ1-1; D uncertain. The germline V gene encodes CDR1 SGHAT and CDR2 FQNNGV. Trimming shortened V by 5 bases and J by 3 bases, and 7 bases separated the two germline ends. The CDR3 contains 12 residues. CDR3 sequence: CASSLRDTEAFF. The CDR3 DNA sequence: TGTGCCAGCAGCCTCCGGGACACTGAAGCTTTCTTT.

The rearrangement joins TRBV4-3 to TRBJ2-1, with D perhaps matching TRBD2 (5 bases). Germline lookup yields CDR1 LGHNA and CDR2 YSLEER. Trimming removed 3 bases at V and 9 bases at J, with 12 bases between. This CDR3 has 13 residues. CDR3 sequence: CASSQTLAREQFF. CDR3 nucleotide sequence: TGCGCCAGCAGCCAGACCCTAGCACGTGAGCAGTTCTTC.

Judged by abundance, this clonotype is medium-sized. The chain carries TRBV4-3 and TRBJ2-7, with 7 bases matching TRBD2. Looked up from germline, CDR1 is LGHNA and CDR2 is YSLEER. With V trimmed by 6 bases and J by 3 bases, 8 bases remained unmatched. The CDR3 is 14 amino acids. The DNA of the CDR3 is TGCGCCAGCAGTGACAGATGGGGGGGCTACGAGCAGTACTTC. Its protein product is CASSDRWGGYEQYF.